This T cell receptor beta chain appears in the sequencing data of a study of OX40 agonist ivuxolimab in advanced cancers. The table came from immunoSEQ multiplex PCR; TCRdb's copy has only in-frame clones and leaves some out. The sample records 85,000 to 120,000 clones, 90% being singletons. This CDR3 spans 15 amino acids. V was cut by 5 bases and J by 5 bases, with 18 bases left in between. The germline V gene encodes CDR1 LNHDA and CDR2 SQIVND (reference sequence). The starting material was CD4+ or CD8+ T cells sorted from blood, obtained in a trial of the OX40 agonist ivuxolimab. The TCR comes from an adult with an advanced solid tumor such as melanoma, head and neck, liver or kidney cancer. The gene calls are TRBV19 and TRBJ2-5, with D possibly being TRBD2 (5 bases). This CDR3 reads CASSYKLESWETQYF. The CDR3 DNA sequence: TGTGCCAGTAGTTATAAACTAGAGTCGTGGGAGACCCAGTACTTC.